Following are 17 T cell receptor beta chains from one sample sequenced in a study of blood T cell repertoires in COVID-19. TCRdb's table, derived via immunoSEQ multiplex PCR, lists solely in-frame clones and lacks some. This table holds 500,000 to 600,000 clones, less than 90% found once. Input material: peripheral blood. Every receptor here comes from a woman between 50 and 59 years old with COVID-19, enrolled during active disease.

The chain has TRBV12-3 or TRBV12-4 and TRBJ2-7, with a weak D call TRBD1 (5 bases). The V gene lost 6 bases and the J gene lost 5 bases, with 14 bases spanning the gap. The CDR3 is made up of 13 amino acids. The CDR3 is CASRILGADEQYF. The CDR3 DNA is TGTGCCAGCAGGATCTTAGGGGCAGACGAGCAGTACTTC.

The chain employs TRBV5-6 and TRBJ2-3; 13 nucleotides align to TRBD2. The J segment lost 6 bases and the V segment lost 4 bases, leaving 14 bases of the junction unmatched. The CDR3 runs 18 residues. Germline loops: CDR1 SGHDT, CDR2 YYEEEE. The CDR3 protein is CASSVPLGTSGGADTQYF. The DNA of the CDR3 is TGTGCCAGCAGCGTCCCCTTGGGAACTAGCGGGGGGGCCGATACGCAGTATTTT.

V gene TRBV30 combines with J gene TRBJ2-2, with D hard to call. Trimming stripped 4 bases from V and 4 bases from J, with 13 bases between. Germline CDR1 and CDR2: GTSNPN and SVGIG (reference sequence). This CDR3 contains 14 residues. The CDR3 region is CAWTVTRGTGELFF. DNA of the CDR3: TGTGCCTGGACAGTCACCCGAGGCACCGGGGAGCTGTTTTTT.

This rearrangement joins TRBV2 to TRBJ1-5; unclear D gene. The ends were cut back, 6 bases at V and 6 bases at J, with 9 bases in the middle. Germline V CDR1 and CDR2: SNHLY, FYNNEI. This CDR3 is 12 amino acids long. The CDR3 sequence is CASRREGQPQHF. In DNA form, the CDR3 reads TGTGCCAGCAGAAGGGAGGGTCAGCCCCAGCATTTT.

This chain connects TRBV6-5 to TRBJ2-7, with 12 positions matching TRBD2. V shed 5 bases and J 6 bases; nucleotides not matched to a gene: 5. The CDR3 covers 14 residues. Germline V lookup: CDR1 MNHEY, CDR2 SVGAGI. The CDR3 spells CASSLAGGRGEQYF. CDR3 DNA sequence: TGTGCCAGCAGTCTAGCGGGGGGGCGGGGCGAGCAGTACTTC.

The V and J genes are TRBV27 and TRBJ1-1, with D tentatively TRBD1 (5 bases). Germline values: CDR1 MNHEY, CDR2 SMNVEV (reference sequence). Deletions cut 6 bases from V and 5 bases from J, with 16 bases between. The length of the CDR3 is 14 residues. The CDR3 bases are TGTGCCAGCAGCCCGATCATTCAGGGAACTGAAGCTTTCTTT. This encodes CASSPIIQGTEAFF.

V and J are TRBV30 and TRBJ2-2; no clear D. Germline V gives CDR1 GTSNPN, CDR2 SVGIG (reference sequence). The CDR3 is 13 amino acids. V lost 0 bases to trimming and J lost 5 bases, with 7 bases between them. In nucleotides, the CDR3 is TGTGCCTGGAGTGTACGGGTAACCGGGGAGCTGTTTTTT. This gives the protein CAWSVRVTGELFF.

The rearrangement uses TRBV5-4 and TRBJ2-2; D ambiguous. The germline V gene has CDR1 SGHNT and CDR2 YYREEE (reference sequence). The CDR3 has 15 amino acids. V was clipped by 4 bases and J by 1 base, with 11 bases between them. In DNA, the CDR3 is TGTGCCAGCAGCCCCCCCGGGTTGAACACCGGGGAGCTGTTTTTT. It encodes CASSPPGLNTGELFF.

The rearrangement joins TRBV2 to TRBJ2-3; TRBD2 aligns across 7 bases. V was clipped by 6 bases and J by 4 bases; unmatched bases: 7. The CDR3 is 14 residues long. CDR1 is SNHLY, CDR2 FYNNEI, per germline. For the CDR3, the DNA is TGTGCCAGCAGGGGGCGGGGGTCGGCAGATACGCAGTATTTT. Amino acid sequence: CASRGRGSADTQYF.

The chain joins TRBV7-9 to TRBJ1-4; perhaps TRBD1 as D (5 bases). The CDR3 is made up of 13 amino acids. Trimming left V 4 bases short and J 8 bases short, with 11 bases between. From germline, CDR1 is SEHNR and CDR2 FQNEAQ (reference sequence). CDR3 DNA sequence: TGTGCCAGCAGCTCCATCGACAGCGAAAAACTGTTTTTT. The encoded protein is CASSSIDSEKLFF.

The V call is TRBV4-1, the J call TRBJ2-2, with 7 bases fitting TRBD1. Trimming cost V 5 bases and J 4 bases; bases outside gene matches: 10. The CDR3 loop spans 16 amino acids. Germline CDR1 and CDR2: MGHRA and YSYEKL. The CDR3 DNA sequence: TGCGCCAGCAGCGGTCGAGGGGGCTGGGGCACCGGGGAGCTGTTTTTT. Protein sequence: CASSGRGGWGTGELFF.

V is TRBV11-2 and J is TRBJ1-2, with TRBD1 matching over 8 bases. The CDR3 sequence is 14 residues long. Germline CDR1 reads SGHAT; CDR2 reads FQNNGV. Germline trimming cut 5 bases from V and 4 bases from J; bases unmatched to any gene: 6. The CDR3: CASSTITGGYGYTF. The CDR3 coding sequence is TGTGCCAGCAGCACAATTACAGGGGGCTATGGCTACACCTTC.

Only a few counts were recorded for this clone. Germline is not matched at one junction end, which may reflect a read error. The chain has TRBV11-3 and TRBJ2-6; TRBD1 aligns across 9 bases. The length of the CDR3 is 17 residues. In germline, CDR1 is SGHNT, CDR2 YENEEA. DNA of the CDR3: TGTGCCAGCAGCATAGACAGGGGGACCTCTGGGGCCAACGTCCTGACTTTC. Its protein product is CASSIDRGTSGANVLTF.

The J gene is TRBJ2-6, the V gene TRBV4-1, with 7 positions matching TRBD1. J gave up 2 bases and V 4 bases, and 17 bases lay outside the gene matches. CDR1 and CDR2 from the germline V gene are MGHRA and YSYEKL. The CDR3 is 20 residues long. This CDR3 reads CASSPFLGTADDTGANVLTF. The CDR3 DNA sequence: TGCGCCAGCAGCCCTTTTCTCGGGACAGCCGATGATACTGGGGCCAACGTCCTGACTTTC.

This clone has just a few counts. The V and J genes are TRBV7-9 and TRBJ1-5; 7 bases map to TRBD1. The V gene end was trimmed by 0 bases and the J gene end by 3 bases; junction bases not matched to a gene: 2. Looked up from germline, CDR1 is SEHNR and CDR2 is FQNEAQ (reference sequence). CDR3 length: 15 residues. The CDR3 protein is CASSLAGTDNQPQHF. CDR3 nucleotides: TGTGCCAGCAGCTTAGCGGGGACAGACAATCAGCCCCAGCATTTT.

This clone was detected only a few times. The chain carries TRBV2 and TRBJ2-3, with D possibly TRBD1 on 5 matching bases. V lost 6 bases and J 6 bases, leaving 7 bases between the germline ends. The germline CDR1 and CDR2 sequences are SNHLY and FYNNEI. The CDR3 is 11 residues long. The CDR3: CASSTGDTQYF. In nucleotides, the CDR3 is TGTGCCAGCAGCACAGGTGATACGCAGTATTTT. Full variable domain (rest looked up from reference TRBV2 and TRBJ2-3): EPEVTQTPSHQVTQMGQEVILRCVPISNHLYFYWYRQILGQKVEFLVSFYNNEISEKSEIFDDQFSVERPDGSNFTLKIRSTKLEDSAMYFCASSTGDTQYFGPGTRLTVL.

This clone appeared once. The rearrangement joins TRBV14 to TRBJ2-7, with D possibly being TRBD2 (6 bases). V lost 2 bases, J lost 6 bases, and 17 bases lay in between. Germline V gene data show CDR1 as SGHDN and CDR2 as FVKESK. This CDR3 has 15 amino acids. The CDR3 DNA reads TGTGCCAGCAGCCAAATCACTAGCTTCGGCGGCGAGCAGTACTTC. Its protein is CASSQITSFGGEQYF.